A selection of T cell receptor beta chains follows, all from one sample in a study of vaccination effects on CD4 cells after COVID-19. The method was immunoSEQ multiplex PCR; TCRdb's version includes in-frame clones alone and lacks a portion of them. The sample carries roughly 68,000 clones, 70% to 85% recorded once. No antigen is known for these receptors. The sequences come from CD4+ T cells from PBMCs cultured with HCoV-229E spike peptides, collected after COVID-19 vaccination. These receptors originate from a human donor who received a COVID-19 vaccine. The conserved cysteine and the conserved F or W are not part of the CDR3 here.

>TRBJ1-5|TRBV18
ASSPSGRYNQPQH
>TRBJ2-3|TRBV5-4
ASSLGRDADTQY
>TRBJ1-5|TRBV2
ASRGQSNQPQH
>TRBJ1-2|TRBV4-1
ASSLYPQAVRGYT
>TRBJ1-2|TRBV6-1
ASSEYRDPKGYT
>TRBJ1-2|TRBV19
ASGQNIPANYGYT
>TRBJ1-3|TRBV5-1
ASSSQGEVGNTIY
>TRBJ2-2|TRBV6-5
ASEGVGGELF
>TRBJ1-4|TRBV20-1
SARYEKLF
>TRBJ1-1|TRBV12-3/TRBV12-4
ASSTQWNTEAF
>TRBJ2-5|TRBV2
ASRAQGAIVETQY
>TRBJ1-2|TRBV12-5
ASGAPGPLYGYT
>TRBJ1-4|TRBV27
ASSFRAGTTNEKLF
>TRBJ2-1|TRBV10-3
AISESRGGKDEQF
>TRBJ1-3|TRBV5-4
ASSPGQGDTIY
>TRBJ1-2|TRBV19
ASSQMIEGYT
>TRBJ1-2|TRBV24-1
ATSADSSYGYT
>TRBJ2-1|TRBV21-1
ASSKDGPRETYNEQF
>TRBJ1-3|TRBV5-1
ASSSTTGNTIY
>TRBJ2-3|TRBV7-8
ASSVGPSTDTQY
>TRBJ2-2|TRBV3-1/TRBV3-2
ASGRSNTGELF
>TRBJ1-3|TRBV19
ASSTADSFGNTIY
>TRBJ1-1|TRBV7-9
ASSLDYGFLGGTEAF
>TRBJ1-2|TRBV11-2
ASSLYRTNYGYT
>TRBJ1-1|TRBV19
ASSIDRTGGGEAF
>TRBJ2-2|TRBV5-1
ASSSSPRGTGELF
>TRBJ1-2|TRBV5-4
ASSFGPKYT
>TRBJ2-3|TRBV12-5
ASGTGQRVTDTQY
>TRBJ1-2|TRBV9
ASSAYSGTVGGYT
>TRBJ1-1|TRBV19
ASSLDRRENTEAF
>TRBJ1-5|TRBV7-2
ASSLAGTGVNQPQH
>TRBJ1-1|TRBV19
ASSFMNTEAF
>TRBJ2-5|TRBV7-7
ASSATGETQY
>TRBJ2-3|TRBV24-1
ATSDSRLAGTDTQY
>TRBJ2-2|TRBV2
ASSRTGSGELF
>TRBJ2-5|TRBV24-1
ATSAGGRETQY
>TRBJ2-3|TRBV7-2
ASSPRTDTQY